This is a list of T cell receptor beta chains from one sample in a study of Tregs in tolerant kidney transplant recipients. These receptors' antigens are unknown. Clones were sequenced by immunoSEQ multiplex PCR, and TCRdb holds only the in-frame ones, with some missing. Of approximately 30,000 clones listed, 70% to 85% are singletons. The material sequenced was Tregs from blood cultured with allogeneic cells. The origin of the receptors is a human donor in good health. CDR3s include the opening cysteine and the closing phenylalanine or tryptophan. Fields, in order: V gene, D gene, clone size, J gene, CDR3 protein, CDR3 DNA. D genes are given only for firm matches. Size values are once, few and many counts, or a class for expanded clones, and some rows have none.

V gene: TRBV27
D gene: .
clone size: .
J gene: TRBJ2-7
CDR3 protein: CASIRREPYEQYF
CDR3 DNA: TGTGCCAGCATCCGCCGAGAACCTTACGAGCAGTACTTC

V gene: TRBV7-9
D gene: .
clone size: .
J gene: TRBJ1-2
CDR3 protein: CASSPIPGLGGYGYTF
CDR3 DNA: TGTGCCAGCAGCCCAATCCCCGGCCTAGGGGGGTATGGCTACACCTTC

V gene: TRBV10-3
D gene: TRBD2
clone size: once
J gene: TRBJ2-7
CDR3 protein: CAISDPSGASYEQYF
CDR3 DNA: TGTGCCATCAGTGACCCTAGCGGGGCCTCCTACGAGCAGTACTTC

V gene: TRBV11-1
D gene: .
clone size: .
J gene: TRBJ1-5
CDR3 protein: CASSSYSNQPQHF
CDR3 DNA: TGTGCCAGCAGCTCTTATAGCAATCAGCCCCAGCATTTT

V gene: TRBV13
D gene: .
clone size: .
J gene: TRBJ1-3
CDR3 protein: CASRGSGRSGNTIYF
CDR3 DNA: TGTGCCAGCAGGGGGTCCGGCCGCTCTGGAAACACCATATATTTT

V gene: TRBV6-5
D gene: TRBD1
clone size: .
J gene: TRBJ1-1
CDR3 protein: CASRDTGTGNTEAFF
CDR3 DNA: TGTGCCAGCAGGGATACCGGGACAGGGAACACTGAAGCTTTCTTT

V gene: TRBV6-6
D gene: .
clone size: .
J gene: TRBJ1-6
CDR3 protein: CASSRTGKGISPLHF
CDR3 DNA: TGTGCCAGCAGCCGTACAGGGAAGGGAATTTCACCCCTCCACTTT

V gene: TRBV7-9
D gene: .
clone size: .
J gene: TRBJ2-1
CDR3 protein: CASSFPGRRYNEQFF
CDR3 DNA: TGTGCCAGCAGCTTCCCGGGACGTAGGTACAATGAGCAGTTCTTC

V gene: TRBV18
D gene: .
clone size: .
J gene: TRBJ2-7
CDR3 protein: CASSPRLGGPTYEQYF
CDR3 DNA: TGTGCCAGCTCACCTCGACTCGGAGGGCCGACCTACGAGCAGTACTTC

V gene: TRBV27
D gene: .
clone size: .
J gene: TRBJ2-7
CDR3 protein: CASSFWGSNEQYF
CDR3 DNA: TGTGCCAGCAGTTTTTGGGGGTCGAACGAGCAGTACTTC

V gene: TRBV19
D gene: .
clone size: few
J gene: TRBJ2-3
CDR3 protein: CASSIAGGTDTQYF
CDR3 DNA: TGTGCCAGTAGTATAGCGGGAGGCACAGATACGCAGTATTTT

V gene: TRBV6-5
D gene: .
clone size: .
J gene: TRBJ2-1
CDR3 protein: CASSYLGRVNNEQFF
CDR3 DNA: TGTGCCAGCAGTTACCTTGGCAGGGTAAACAATGAGCAGTTCTTC

V gene: TRBV27
D gene: .
clone size: .
J gene: TRBJ1-1
CDR3 protein: CASSLSIRGVTEAFF
CDR3 DNA: TGTGCCAGCAGTTTATCGATAAGGGGGGTCACTGAAGCTTTCTTT

V gene: TRBV19
D gene: .
clone size: .
J gene: TRBJ2-3
CDR3 protein: CASTPTRSTDTQYF
CDR3 DNA: TGTGCCAGTACCCCTACACGGAGCACAGATACGCAGTATTTT

V gene: TRBV6-6
D gene: .
clone size: .
J gene: TRBJ1-2
CDR3 protein: CASWGAGNYGYTF
CDR3 DNA: TGTGCCAGTTGGGGAGCAGGGAACTATGGCTACACCTTC

V gene: TRBV7-2
D gene: .
clone size: .
J gene: TRBJ1-1
CDR3 protein: CASSLTGDTEAFF
CDR3 DNA: TGTGCCAGCAGCCTGACGGGGGACACTGAAGCTTTCTTT

V gene: TRBV25-1
D gene: TRBD2
clone size: few
J gene: TRBJ2-7
CDR3 protein: CASTPSLGGDEQYF
CDR3 DNA: TGTGCCAGCACTCCCTCCCTGGGAGGGGACGAGCAGTACTTC

V gene: TRBV6-5
D gene: TRBD1
clone size: .
J gene: TRBJ1-2
CDR3 protein: CASTESGTGVYGYTF
CDR3 DNA: TGTGCCAGCACCGAATCCGGGACAGGGGTCTATGGCTACACCTTC

V gene: TRBV7-2
D gene: .
clone size: once
J gene: TRBJ2-7
CDR3 protein: CASSLGVVYEQYF
CDR3 DNA: TGTGCCAGCAGCTTAGGCGTCGTCTACGAGCAGTACTTC

V gene: TRBV19
D gene: .
clone size: .
J gene: TRBJ2-7
CDR3 protein: CASSRGGGVYEQYF
CDR3 DNA: TGTGCCAGCTCGAGGGGTGGAGGCGTCTACGAGCAGTACTTC

V gene: TRBV5-1
D gene: TRBD2
clone size: once
J gene: TRBJ2-5
CDR3 protein: CASRGTSGPGWYF
CDR3 DNA: TGCGCCAGCAGAGGGACTAGCGGGCCCGGATGGTACTTC

V gene: TRBV2
D gene: TRBD2
clone size: .
J gene: TRBJ2-3
CDR3 protein: CASRDGRLTDTQYF
CDR3 DNA: TGTGCCAGCAGAGACGGGAGGCTCACAGATACGCAGTATTTT

V gene: TRBV4-3
D gene: .
clone size: .
J gene: TRBJ1-6
CDR3 protein: CASSQEFVAGEDSPLHF
CDR3 DNA: TGCGCCAGCAGCCAAGAATTCGTCGCAGGGGAGGATTCACCCCTCCACTTT

V gene: TRBV27
D gene: .
clone size: .
J gene: TRBJ2-6
CDR3 protein: CASRLTGANVLTF
CDR3 DNA: TGTGCCAGCCGGTTAACTGGGGCCAACGTCCTGACTTTC

V gene: TRBV14
D gene: .
clone size: .
J gene: TRBJ2-2
CDR3 protein: CASSRTGYWNTGELFF
CDR3 DNA: TGTGCCAGCAGCCGTACAGGGTATTGGAACACCGGGGAGCTGTTTTTT

V gene: TRBV27
D gene: .
clone size: medium-sized
J gene: TRBJ2-2
CDR3 protein: CASSPIRGKTGELFF
CDR3 DNA: TGTGCCAGCAGTCCCATCAGGGGAAAAACCGGGGAGCTGTTTTTT

V gene: TRBV14
D gene: .
clone size: .
J gene: TRBJ2-2
CDR3 protein: CASSPALALRSPPGELFF
CDR3 DNA: TGTGCCAGCAGCCCCGCCCTCGCCCTCCGGTCTCCTCCCGGGGAGCTGTTTTTT

V gene: TRBV2
D gene: .
clone size: .
J gene: TRBJ2-7
CDR3 protein: CASGREYPHEQYF
CDR3 DNA: TGTGCCAGCGGACGGGAGTATCCCCACGAGCAGTACTTC

V gene: TRBV5-1
D gene: TRBD1
clone size: .
J gene: TRBJ1-2
CDR3 protein: CASSLDGTGVGYTF
CDR3 DNA: TGCGCCAGCAGCTTGGACGGGACAGGGGTGGGCTACACCTTC

V gene: TRBV2
D gene: .
clone size: .
J gene: TRBJ1-2
CDR3 protein: CASSETVSGYTF
CDR3 DNA: TGTGCCAGCAGTGAAACGGTGAGCGGCTACACCTTC

V gene: TRBV6-6
D gene: .
clone size: few
J gene: TRBJ1-1
CDR3 protein: CASSYSDTEAFF
CDR3 DNA: TGTGCCAGCAGTTACTCGGACACTGAAGCTTTCTTT

V gene: TRBV7-9
D gene: .
clone size: .
J gene: TRBJ1-1
CDR3 protein: CASSLGGGSNTEAFF
CDR3 DNA: TGTGCCAGCAGCTTAGGGGGCGGGAGTAACACTGAAGCTTTCTTT

V gene: TRBV25-1
D gene: .
clone size: .
J gene: TRBJ1-2
CDR3 protein: CASTSPGRDGYTF
CDR3 DNA: TGTGCCAGCACCTCGCCCGGGCGGGATGGCTACACCTTC

V gene: TRBV30
D gene: TRBD2
clone size: .
J gene: TRBJ2-7
CDR3 protein: CAWSMPGGPTGEQYF
CDR3 DNA: TGTGCCTGGAGTATGCCGGGAGGGCCAACGGGGGAGCAGTACTTC

V gene: TRBV27
D gene: TRBD2
clone size: .
J gene: TRBJ2-5
CDR3 protein: CASKFRMAGGSQETQYF
CDR3 DNA: TGTGCCAGCAAGTTTAGGATGGCGGGGGGCAGCCAAGAGACCCAGTACTTC

V gene: TRBV7-9
D gene: .
clone size: few
J gene: TRBJ1-1
CDR3 protein: CASSLALGERAFF
CDR3 DNA: TGTGCCAGCAGCTTAGCGCTCGGGGAGCGAGCTTTCTTT

V gene: TRBV27
D gene: .
clone size: .
J gene: TRBJ1-2
CDR3 protein: CASRPLRGRANYGYTF
CDR3 DNA: TGTGCCAGCAGGCCCCTGAGGGGTCGAGCTAACTATGGCTACACCTTC

V gene: TRBV6-6
D gene: .
clone size: .
J gene: TRBJ1-1
CDR3 protein: CASSPLLGDHTEAFF
CDR3 DNA: TGTGCCAGCAGTCCCCTGTTAGGGGATCACACTGAAGCTTTCTTT